This TCR beta chain was observed in a study of tumor-infiltrating lymphocytes in primary liver carcinoma. Overall study: Patients were men and women aged 30 to 69 years.

Germline CDR1 reads SGHAT; CDR2 reads FQNNGV. The germline V and J ends were trimmed by 7 bases and 13 bases, with 14 bases remaining between them. The CDR3 has 11 amino acids. A constant-region primer primed TCR beta cDNA synthesis from roughly 520 ng of total RNA. Three nested multiplex PCR rounds of slightly modified ARM-PCR generated TCR beta libraries. The opening two PCR rounds, around 11 cycles each, paired TRBV1-TRBV30 forward primers with a C-beta reverse primer. One entry per CDR3 protein, called by TCRdb with MiXCR from the multiplex PCR reads. The sample contains approximately 120,000 distinct CDR3 sequences, 64% of which appear only once. From around 20-30 mg of unsorted bulk tissue, DNA and RNA were co-extracted together.

This sequence joins TRBV11-2 and TRBJ2-1; D ambiguous. This clonotype originated in a woman aged 55-70 years with primary liver carcinoma and hepatitis B virus infection. The sample consisted of liver tumor tissue from sampling region 3. Stated subset: tumor region T3, left-lateral pole. CDR3 nucleotide sequence: TGTGCCAGCACGATGCGAGAGACCCAGTTCTTC. Its translation is CASTMRETQFF.